Listed here are 26 T cell receptor beta chains from one sample, sequenced in a study of blood T cell repertoires in COVID-19. Sequencing was performed with immunoSEQ multiplex PCR; in TCRdb, only in-frame clones are kept and a portion is missing. The table has about 220,000 clones, around 88% seen once. Sequencing was carried out using PBMCs or T cells enriched from blood (not recorded which). These receptors were obtained from a woman aged 45 to 65 with acute COVID-19.

This clone was counted between two and nine times. The chain links TRBV30 to TRBJ1-2, with 12 bases lining up with TRBD1. Germline trimming cut 0 bases from V and 8 bases from J; bases unmatched to any gene: 4. Germline assignment: CDR1 GTSNPN and CDR2 SVGIG (reference sequence). CDR3 length equals 14 residues. The CDR3: CAWSVRGTGGGYTF. CDR3 bases: TGTGCCTGGAGTGTACGGGGGACAGGGGGCGGCTACACCTTC. Variable domain in full (rest from reference TRBV30 and TRBJ1-2): SQTIHQWPATLVQPVGSPLSLECTVEGTSNPNLYWYRQAAGRGLQLLFYSVGIGQISSEVPQNLSASRPQDRQFILSSKKLLLSDSGFYLCAWSVRGTGGGYTFGSGTRLTVV.

The chain links TRBV29-1 to TRBJ2-4, with 8 bases identical to TRBD1. The CDR3 loop spans 13 amino acids. With V trimmed by 4 bases and J by 13 bases, 12 bases remained unmatched. Germline CDR1 and CDR2: SQVTM and ANQGSEA. CDR3 in amino acids: CSVGIPPGGYQYF. CDR3 in DNA: TGCAGCGTTGGTATCCCCCCAGGGGGCTACCAGTACTTC.

This rearrangement joins TRBV12-3 or TRBV12-4 to TRBJ2-7, with unresolved D. V was clipped by 6 bases and J by 1 base, with 4 bases between them. The CDR3 contains 11 residues. CDR3 sequence (DNA): TGTGCCAGCAGCAAATCCTACGAGCAGTACTTC. Residues: CASSKSYEQYF.

This clone came up once. The chain joins TRBV23-1 to TRBJ1-2; tentatively, D is TRBD1 (6 bases). TRBV23-1 is placed among ORFs of uncertain function. This CDR3 spans 15 amino acids. V was clipped by 8 bases and J by 4 bases, with 20 bases between them. This CDR3 reads CASPPYGTKFYGYTF. In DNA, the CDR3 is TGCGCCAGCCCTCCCTACGGGACAAAGTTCTATGGCTACACCTTC.

This clone was observed a few times. The J gene is TRBJ1-3, the V gene TRBV7-2; 8 positions match TRBD1. Trimming removed 5 bases from V and 2 bases from J; junction bases left unmatched: 5. CDR1 is SGHTA, CDR2 FQGNSA, per germline. CDR3 size: 15 residues. The CDR3 nucleotides read TGTGCCAGCAGCCCCCTGACAGGGGCTGGAAACACCATATATTTT. It encodes CASSPLTGAGNTIYF.

The gene calls are TRBV3-1 (or the pseudogene TRBV3-2) and TRBJ2-1; possibly TRBD2 for D (5 bases). Trimming left V 4 bases short and J 0 bases short, with 25 bases between. CDR3 length: 20 amino acids. Germline V gene data show CDR1 as LGHDT and CDR2 as YNNKEL (reference sequence). Here the CDR3 reads CASSLHPYSVSTSSYNEQFF. The DNA of the CDR3 is TGTGCCAGCAGCCTACACCCGTATAGTGTCTCTACTAGCTCCTACAATGAGCAGTTCTTC.

This clone appeared once. This chain connects TRBV28 to TRBJ2-7; TRBD2 matches at 8 bases. Germline V gene lookup returns CDR1 MDHEN and CDR2 SYDVKM. J lost 0 bases, V lost 3 bases, and 16 bases had no gene match. The CDR3 loop spans 19 amino acids. The CDR3 bases are TGTGCCAGCAGTTTTCCCCTAGCGGGCGCTAAACTGTTCTCCTACGAGCAGTACTTC. As protein: CASSFPLAGAKLFSYEQYF.

V and J are TRBV28 and TRBJ1-2; a possible D gene is TRBD1 (6 bases). The CDR3 totals 14 residues. Deletions cut 6 bases from V and 3 bases from J, with 14 bases between. Germline V gives CDR1 MDHEN, CDR2 SYDVKM. In DNA form, the CDR3 reads TGTGCCAGCAGGGCCAGGGGATACTACTATGGCTACACCTTC. Its translation: CASRARGYYYGYTF.

The J gene is TRBJ1-5, the V gene TRBV7-2; TRBD1 matches at 10 bases. Germline-derived CDR1 and CDR2 are SGHTA and FQGNSA. This CDR3 contains 19 residues. Losses at the gene ends were 5 bases for V and 1 base for J; bases not matched to a gene: 14. CDR3 sequence: CASSPKLTGGAASNQPQHF. In DNA form, the CDR3 reads TGTGCCAGCAGCCCGAAACTGACAGGGGGCGCGGCGAGCAATCAGCCCCAGCATTTT.

This clone was detected only once. The chain combines TRBV5-1 with TRBJ2-7, with D possibly being TRBD2 (5 bases). The CDR3 has 15 amino acids. Trimming took 4 bases from V and 1 from J, leaving 15 bases between them. Germline-derived CDR1 and CDR2 are SGHRS and YFSETQ. The CDR3 DNA is TGCGCCAGCAGCCCCCGGGAACAGCTTTCCTACGAGCAGTACTTC. Amino acids: CASSPREQLSYEQYF. Based on the CDR3 plus reference TRBV5-1 and TRBJ2-7, the full variable domain is KAGVTQTPRYLIKTRGQQVTLSCSPISGHRSVSWYQQTPGQGLQFLFEYFSETQRNKGNFPGRFSGRQFSNSRSEMNVSTLELGDSALYLCASSPREQLSYEQYFGPGTRLTVT.

Comments on this clone: Other DNA sequences in this specimen translate into the identical CDR3. This sequence joins TRBV27 and TRBJ2-5; 7 positions agree with TRBD1. CDR1 MNHEY and CDR2 SMNVEV come from the germline V gene (reference sequence). This CDR3 region has 13 residues. The V and J ends lost 4 bases and 5 bases, in that order; junction bases with no gene match: 4. The CDR3 is CASSSRGRETQYF. In DNA, the CDR3 is TGTGCCAGCAGTTCGAGGGGGCGCGAGACCCAGTACTTC.

The rearrangement joins TRBV28 to TRBJ1-1, with TRBD1 as a possible D gene (6 bases). Trimming removed 4 bases at V and 1 base at J, with 10 bases between. Germline CDR1 reads MDHEN; CDR2 reads SYDVKM. The CDR3 loop spans 14 amino acids. As DNA, the CDR3 is TGTGCCAGCAGTTCGGACAGACCGAACACTGAAGCTTTCTTT. It yields the protein CASSSDRPNTEAFF.

The V gene is TRBV11-3, the J gene TRBJ2-1; a weak D match, TRBD1 (5 bases). Germline loops: CDR1 SGHNT, CDR2 YENEEA. The CDR3 totals 13 residues. Deletions cut 4 bases from V and 7 bases from J, with 11 bases between. In DNA form, the CDR3 reads TGTGCCAGCAGCTGGTACCAGGGAAATGAGCAGTTCTTC. Its translation is CASSWYQGNEQFF.

This chain uses TRBV5-1 with TRBJ2-7; TRBD2 matches 14 bases. After removal of 7 bases from V and 2 bases from J, the junction contained 17 bases not matched to a gene. The germline gives CDR1 SGHRS, CDR2 YFSETQ. This CDR3 comprises 19 residues. CDR3 region: CASARSGLAGASQPYEQYF. CDR3 nucleotide sequence: TGCGCCAGCGCACGATCGGGACTAGCGGGAGCTTCACAACCCTACGAGCAGTACTTC.

This chain links TRBV5-1 with TRBJ1-4; 9 nucleotides line up with TRBD1. Per germline, CDR1 SGHRS and CDR2 YFSETQ. J was trimmed by 6 bases and V by 4 bases; bases with no gene match: 4. The CDR3 extends over 14 amino acids. The CDR3: CASSRGQGDEKLFF. CDR3 bases: TGCGCCAGCAGCAGGGGACAGGGCGATGAAAAACTGTTTTTT.

The chain has TRBV5-1 and TRBJ1-1, with 7 bases fitting TRBD1. Germline V CDR1 and CDR2: SGHRS, YFSETQ. This CDR3 contains 14 residues. The J segment lost 1 base and the V segment lost 3 bases, leaving 3 bases of the junction unmatched. CDR3 in DNA: TGCGCCAGCAGCTCCGGACAGGCGAACACTGAAGCTTTCTTT. Protein sequence: CASSSGQANTEAFF.

The rearrangement links TRBV6-5 to TRBJ2-1; D might be TRBD2 (6 bases). This CDR3 is built from 16 residues. CDR1 is MNHEY, CDR2 SVGAGI, per germline. With 0 bases removed from V and 6 bases from J, the gap between germline ends came to 15 bases. CDR3: CASSYSGRGLSNEQFF. The CDR3 nucleotides read TGTGCCAGCAGTTACTCCGGGCGGGGCCTCTCCAATGAGCAGTTCTTC.

This clone was found once. The V call is TRBV7-6, the J call TRBJ1-2; perhaps TRBD1 as D (5 bases). This CDR3 spans 15 amino acids. Germline loops: CDR1 SGHVS, CDR2 FNYEAQ. Trimming removed 5 bases at V and 3 bases at J, with 16 bases between. Here the CDR3 DNA reads TGTGCCAGCAGCCAACCTGGGGGGGATGACTATGGCTACACCTTC. Its protein is CASSQPGGDDYGYTF.

The V gene is TRBV28, the J gene TRBJ1-1; unclear D gene. From germline, CDR1 is MDHEN and CDR2 SYDVKM. V was cut by 4 bases and J by 1 base, with 16 bases left in between. The length of the CDR3 is 16 residues. The CDR3 is CASSSSLERRNTEAFF. CDR3 nucleotides: TGTGCCAGCAGTTCGAGCCTGGAGAGGAGGAACACTGAAGCTTTCTTT.

This chain links TRBV9 with TRBJ2-7; the match to TRBD1 covers 7 bases. The CDR3 totals 15 residues. CDR1 is SGDLS, CDR2 YYNGEE, per germline. Trimming took 3 bases from V and 0 from J; bases not matched to a gene: 6. The CDR3 DNA sequence: TGTGCCAGCAGCGCGAACCGGGACAGCTCCTACGAGCAGTACTTC. It is translated as CASSANRDSSYEQYF.

In this sample, this clone turned up once. The chain recombines TRBV10-2 with TRBJ1-1; 8 bases match TRBD1. The CDR3 sequence is 14 residues long. Unmatched junction bases numbered 11, after V lost 10 bases and J lost 4 bases. Germline V lookup: CDR1 WSHSY, CDR2 SAAADI. CDR3 sequence: CATNQGASGTEAFF. DNA for the CDR3: TGCGCCACCAACCAGGGGGCTTCTGGCACTGAAGCTTTCTTT.

The chain has TRBV20-1 and TRBJ2-7; D not certain. V shed 5 bases and J shed 4 bases, with 9 bases lying between them. Germline CDR1 DFQATT, CDR2 SNEGSKA (reference sequence). The CDR3 has 11 amino acids. The CDR3 DNA follows: TGCAGTGCTCCGCTGCGTTACGAGCAGTACTTC. This translates into CSAPLRYEQYF.

The genes are TRBV5-5 and TRBJ2-3; maybe TRBD1 (5 bases). V was cut by 2 bases and J by 6 bases, with 16 bases left in between. CDR3 length: 15 amino acids. Germline V CDR1 and CDR2: SGHKS, YYEKEE (reference sequence). CDR3 DNA sequence: TGTGCCAGCAGCTTAAGGGGCCTGGGGCCCGATACGCAGTATTTT. Amino acid sequence: CASSLRGLGPDTQYF. Looking up the rest from reference TRBV5-5 and TRBJ2-3 gives the full variable domain: DAGVTQSPTHLIKTRGQQVTLRCSPISGHKSVSWYQQVLGQGPQFIFQYYEKEERGRGNFPDRFSARQFPNYSSELNVNALLLGDSALYLCASSLRGLGPDTQYFGPGTRLTVL.

This clone was seen just once. The genes are TRBV9 and TRBJ2-4; the D gene is possibly TRBD2 (5 bases). The CDR3 sequence is 17 residues long. From germline, CDR1 is SGDLS and CDR2 YYNGEE. V shed 4 bases and J shed 2 bases, with 19 bases lying between them. The CDR3 DNA reads TGTGCCAGCAGCCCCCGACCCCCGGGGTTTACCAAAAACATTCAGTACTTC. This gives the protein CASSPRPPGFTKNIQYF.

The chain recombines TRBV13 with TRBJ2-7, with 8 bases matching TRBD2. The V gene end was trimmed by 8 bases and the J gene end by 7 bases; junction bases not matched to a gene: 13. This CDR3 contains 14 residues. The germline V gene has CDR1 PRHDT and CDR2 FYEKMQ (reference sequence). The DNA for the CDR3 is TGTGCCAGCGCCAATCGGGAGGGCCATTCTGAGCAGTACTTC. This codes for CASANREGHSEQYF.

This rearrangement joins TRBV10-3 to TRBJ1-3; TRBD1 might be the D (6 bases). Germline V CDR1 and CDR2: ENHRY, SYGVKD. This CDR3 spans 16 amino acids. With 0 bases removed from V and 1 base from J, the gap between germline ends came to 10 bases. The CDR3 sequence is CAISESVGGSGNTIYF. DNA of the CDR3: TGTGCCATCAGTGAGTCGGTAGGGGGTTCTGGAAACACCATATATTTT.